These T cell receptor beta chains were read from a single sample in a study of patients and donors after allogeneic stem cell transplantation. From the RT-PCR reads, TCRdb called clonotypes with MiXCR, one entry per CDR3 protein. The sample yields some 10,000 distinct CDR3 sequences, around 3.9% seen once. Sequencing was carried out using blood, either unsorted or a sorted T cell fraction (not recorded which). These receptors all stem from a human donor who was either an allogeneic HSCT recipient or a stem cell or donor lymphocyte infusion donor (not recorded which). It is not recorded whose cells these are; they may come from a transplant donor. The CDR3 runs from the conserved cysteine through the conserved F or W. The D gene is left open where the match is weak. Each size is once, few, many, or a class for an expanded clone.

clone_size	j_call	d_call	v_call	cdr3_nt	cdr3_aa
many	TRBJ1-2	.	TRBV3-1	TGTGCCAGCAGCCAAGATCTCGTCTCCTATGGCTACACCTTC	CASSQDLVSYGYTF
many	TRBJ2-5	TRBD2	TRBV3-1	TGTGCCAGCAGACCTAGCGGGAGGGCCGAGGGGACCCAGTACTTC	CASRPSGRAEGTQYF
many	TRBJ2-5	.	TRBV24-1	TGTGCCACCAGTGATTCAACGATACAAGAGACCCAGTACTTC	CATSDSTIQETQYF
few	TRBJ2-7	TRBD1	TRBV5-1	TGCGCCAGCAGCACCATGACAGGGGGCGGCGAGCAGTACTTC	CASSTMTGGGEQYF
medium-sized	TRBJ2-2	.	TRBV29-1	TGCAGCGTTCAGAACACCGGGGAGCTGTTTTTT	CSVQNTGELFF
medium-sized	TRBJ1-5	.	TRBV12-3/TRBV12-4	TGTGCCAGCAGTTTATTGGTGGGCAATCAGCCCCAGCATTTT	CASSLLVGNQPQHF
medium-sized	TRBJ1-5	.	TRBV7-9	TGTGCCAGCAGCCCCCGGGCGGGGGTCAATCAGCCCCAGCATTTT	CASSPRAGVNQPQHF
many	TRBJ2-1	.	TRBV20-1	TGCAGTGTGCTCAGCTACAATGAGCAGTTCTTC	CSVLSYNEQFF
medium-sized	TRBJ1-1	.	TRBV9	TGTGCCAGCAGCGTAGATGGGGTTTGGACTGAAGCTTTCTTT	CASSVDGVWTEAFF
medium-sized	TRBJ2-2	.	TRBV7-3	TGTGCCAGCAGCTTATCGAACACCGGGGAGCTGTTTTTT	CASSLSNTGELFF
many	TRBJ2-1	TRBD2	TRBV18	TGTGCCAGCTCACCGAGCGGGAGGGCTGGTGAGCAGTTCTTC	CASSPSGRAGEQFF
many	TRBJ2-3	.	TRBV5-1	TGCGCCAGCAGCTTGGAGACAGATACGCAGTATTTT	CASSLETDTQYF
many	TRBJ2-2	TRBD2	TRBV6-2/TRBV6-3	TGTGCCAGCAGTCGACTAGCGGGGACCTCCGGGGAGCTGTTTTTT	CASSRLAGTSGELFF
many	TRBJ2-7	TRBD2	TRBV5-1	TGCGCCAGCAGCTTAACTAGCGACCGTTTCTACGAGCAGTACTTC	CASSLTSDRFYEQYF
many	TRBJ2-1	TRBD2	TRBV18	TGTGCCAGCTCACCACCTAGCGGGGGGCCCAATGAGCAGTTCTTC	CASSPPSGGPNEQFF
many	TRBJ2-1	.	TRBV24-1	TGTGCCACCAGTGATAAAGCTTGGAGGGAGTACAATGAGCAGTTCTTC	CATSDKAWREYNEQFF
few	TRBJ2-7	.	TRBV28	TGTGCCAGCAGTTCCGGGGGTCCCTCCATACAGGGCAGGGTGTACGAGCAGTACTTC	CASSSGGPSIQGRVYEQYF
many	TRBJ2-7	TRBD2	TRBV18	TGTGCCAGCTCACAGGGAGGGGACTACGAGCAGTACTTC	CASSQGGDYEQYF
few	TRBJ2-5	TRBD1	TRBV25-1	TGTGCCAGCAGTGAACCCGGGACAGGGCGGGAGACCCAGTACTTC	CASSEPGTGRETQYF
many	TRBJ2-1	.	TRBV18	TGTGCCAGCTCACCTCGTCAGGGCCATGAGCAGTTCTTC	CASSPRQGHEQFF
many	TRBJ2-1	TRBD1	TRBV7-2	TGTGCCAGCACGAGGGCCGGGACAGGGGTCTACAATGAGCAGTTCTTC	CASTRAGTGVYNEQFF
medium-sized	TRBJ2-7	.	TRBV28	TGTGCCAGCTGGGACTTGCACTACGAGCAGTACTTC	CASWDLHYEQYF
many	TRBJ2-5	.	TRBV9	TGTGCCAGCAGCGCGGACCTGGGGGGAGAGACCCAGTACTTC	CASSADLGGETQYF